This note documents a single TCR beta chain sequence. Its matching antigen is unknown. The entry originates in a study of shared clonotypes between healthy human individuals. The CDR3 covers 14 residues. Germline V gene data show CDR1 as SGHAT and CDR2 as FQNNGV. Trimming cost V 2 bases and J 2 bases, with 8 bases left between them. The donor cohort consisted entirely of Caucasian adults residing in Nashville, Tennessee. The study separated CD4+ cells into CD45RA+ naive and CD45RA-negative memory subsets. Genomic DNA belonging to each subset was distributed in equal measure over several immunoSEQ plates. Sequencing was performed with immunoSEQ multiplex PCR; in TCRdb, only in-frame clones are kept and a portion is missing. The sample consists of millions of clones, roughly 95% of them appearing once. Study-wide results and limits: Sampling was confined to blood; repertoires within tissues likely differ.

Source material: naive CD4+ T cells sorted from blood. Subset: CD45RA+ positively selected. The receptor was derived from a man between 18 and 35 years old in good health. The chain couples TRBV11-2 to TRBJ2-3; D not certain. CDR3 in amino acids: CASSLFLHTDTQYF. CDR3 DNA sequence: TGTGCCAGCAGCTTATTCCTTCACACAGATACGCAGTATTTT.